The 23 T cell receptor beta chains below all came from one sample that was sequenced in a study of blood T cell repertoires in COVID-19. Libraries were prepared by immunoSEQ multiplex PCR; TCRdb keeps only in-frame clonotypes and omits some of them. The repertoire holds under 450,000 clones, around 91% seen once, with around 1.5% in the top ten. The specimen was peripheral blood. The source is a middle-aged woman with COVID-19, enrolled during active disease.

The chain uses TRBV2 and TRBJ2-1, with 8 bases lining up with TRBD1. Germline loops: CDR1 SNHLY, CDR2 FYNNEI. The J segment lost 5 bases and the V segment lost 6 bases, leaving 9 bases of the junction unmatched. The CDR3 has 15 amino acids. CDR3 loop: CASRQDRVGDNEQFF. The CDR3 DNA reads as TGTGCCAGCAGACAGGACAGGGTAGGCGACAATGAGCAGTTCTTC.

The gene calls are TRBV28 and TRBJ2-7; 7 nucleotides agree with TRBD1. Germline assignment: CDR1 MDHEN and CDR2 SYDVKM. The CDR3 length is 14 residues. Unmatched junction bases numbered 11, after V lost 6 bases and J lost 6 bases. The DNA for the CDR3 is TGTGCCAGCAGGAACCCGACAGGGATGGCCGAGCAGTACTTC. It encodes CASRNPTGMAEQYF.

This clone was seen only a few times. This chain uses TRBV5-6 with TRBJ1-5, with 9 bases identical to TRBD1. The germline CDR1 and CDR2 sequences are SGHDT and YYEEEE. Trimming cost V 1 base and J 4 bases; bases outside gene matches: 6. This CDR3 is built from 16 residues. The CDR3 spells CASSLLGQGPNQPQHF. As DNA, the CDR3 is TGTGCCAGCAGCTTGCTGGGACAGGGTCCTAATCAGCCCCAGCATTTT.

The CDR3: CASSRPGQIHYGYTF. The DNA of the CDR3 is TGTGCCAGCAGCCGCCCGGGACAGATACACTATGGCTACACCTTC. This sequence joins TRBV11-2 and TRBJ1-2; 7 nucleotides line up with TRBD1. Trimming at V came to 5 bases and at J to 3 bases, leaving 9 bases not matched to a gene. The germline gives CDR1 SGHAT, CDR2 FQNNGV. The CDR3 extends over 15 amino acids.

This chain connects TRBV19 to TRBJ1-3, with TRBD1 as a possible D gene (6 bases). Per germline, CDR1 LNHDA and CDR2 SQIVND (reference sequence). The CDR3 covers 13 residues. The V end was cut by 1 base, the J end by 8 bases, with 9 bases between. The CDR3 DNA reads as TGTGCCAGTAGTATAGGACAGGCAGACACCATATATTTT. Encoded protein: CASSIGQADTIYF.

The gene calls are TRBV9 and TRBJ1-5; tentatively, D is TRBD1 (6 bases). The V end was cut by 6 bases, the J end by 5 bases, with 27 bases between. CDR3 size: 18 residues. Germline V gene lookup returns CDR1 SGDLS and CDR2 YYNGEE. CDR3 coding DNA: TGTGCCAGCAAATACAAATTGCATGCACAGGGATGCGATCAGCCCCAGCATTTT. It translates to CASKYKLHAQGCDQPQHF.

This clone has only one observation. The V gene is TRBV28, the J gene TRBJ2-2; D is possibly TRBD2 (6 bases). Germline CDR1 and CDR2: MDHEN and SYDVKM. V was shortened by 4 bases and J by 6 bases, with 15 bases between the two germline ends. The CDR3 contains 15 residues. This CDR3 reads CASSWPGLPSGELFF. DNA of the CDR3: TGTGCCAGCAGTTGGCCGGGACTCCCTTCCGGGGAGCTGTTTTTT.

The chain links TRBV5-1 to TRBJ2-7, with no clear D. The CDR3 extends over 14 amino acids. V lost 2 bases and J 7 bases, leaving 16 bases between the germline ends. CDR1 SGHRS and CDR2 YFSETQ come from the germline V gene. The CDR3 loop is CASSLDAARGEQYF. CDR3 DNA sequence: TGCGCCAGCAGCTTAGACGCGGCGCGTGGGGAGCAGTACTTC.

The chain links TRBV27 to TRBJ1-2; D is unresolved. The germline V gene encodes CDR1 MNHEY and CDR2 SMNVEV (reference sequence). This CDR3 spans 12 amino acids. V lost 5 bases and J lost 6, with 10 bases in between. CDR3 DNA sequence: TGTGCCAGCAGTCCTAATCTACATGGCTACACCTTC. Protein sequence: CASSPNLHGYTF.

Concerning this clone itself: Distinct nucleotide sequences in the sample also encode this CDR3. V is TRBV4-1 and J is TRBJ2-7; TRBD1 matches at 7 bases. Germline CDR1 reads MGHRA; CDR2 reads YSYEKL. The J segment lost 4 bases and the V segment lost 4 bases, leaving 7 bases of the junction unmatched. This CDR3 spans 14 amino acids. The CDR3 DNA sequence: TGCGCCAGCAGCCTAGGGACAGTACCTTACGAGCAGTACTTC. Translation: CASSLGTVPYEQYF.

The chain employs TRBV27 and TRBJ1-3, with D perhaps matching TRBD1 (6 bases). This CDR3 contains 14 residues. Germline CDR1 and CDR2: MNHEY and SMNVEV (reference sequence). V lost 4 bases, J lost 2 bases, and 9 bases lay in between. CDR3 DNA: TGTGCCAGCAGTTCCGGGACAACTGGAAACACCATATATTTT. It is translated as CASSSGTTGNTIYF.

The chain combines TRBV5-1 with TRBJ2-4; maybe TRBD2 (6 bases). The CDR3 totals 14 residues. Trimming left V 0 bases short and J 7 bases short, with 11 bases between. The germline V gene encodes CDR1 SGHRS and CDR2 YFSETQ. CDR3 DNA sequence: TGCGCCAGCAGCTTGGGTCCGGAGGGGAACATTCAGTACTTC. Its protein product is CASSLGPEGNIQYF.

The rearrangement links TRBV27 to TRBJ2-1; D might be TRBD2 (5 bases). Trimming cost V 4 bases and J 0 bases, with 10 bases left between them. The V gene's germline CDR1 is MNHEY and CDR2 SMNVEV (reference sequence). The CDR3 loop spans 15 amino acids. CDR3 sequence: CASSSLGSSYNEQFF. The CDR3 nucleotides read TGTGCCAGCAGTTCCCTAGGGAGCTCCTACAATGAGCAGTTCTTC.

This rearrangement joins TRBV2 to TRBJ2-4; 8 nucleotides line up with TRBD1. The V gene's germline CDR1 is SNHLY and CDR2 FYNNEI. V was clipped by 3 bases and J by 4 bases; unmatched bases: 2. The CDR3 loop spans 14 amino acids. This chain's CDR3 is CASSDRQGKNIQYF. The CDR3 DNA reads as TGTGCCAGCAGTGATAGACAGGGGAAAAACATTCAGTACTTC.

The gene calls are TRBV12-3 or TRBV12-4 and TRBJ1-2, with 7 bases aligning to TRBD1. J gave up 2 bases and V 6 bases, and 3 bases lay outside the gene matches. CDR3 length: 13 amino acids. The CDR3, as DNA: TGTGCCAGCAGCCCGACAGGGAACTATGGCTACACCTTC. This translates into CASSPTGNYGYTF.

The rearrangement joins TRBV5-4 to TRBJ2-1; 12 bases are shared with TRBD2. Germline CDR1 and CDR2: SGHNT and YYREEE (reference sequence). The CDR3 has 15 amino acids. The V and J ends lost 6 bases and 9 bases, in that order; junction bases with no gene match: 10. The CDR3 reads CASTRTSGTAGEQFF. The CDR3 DNA is TGTGCCAGCACCAGGACTAGCGGGACCGCGGGTGAGCAGTTCTTC.

J is TRBJ1-1 and V is TRBV5-1, with TRBD1 as a possible D gene (5 bases). Trimming took off 0 bases at V and 5 bases at J, with 11 bases between the two ends. CDR3 length: 14 amino acids. Germline values: CDR1 SGHRS, CDR2 YFSETQ. The CDR3 protein is CASSLEAGLTEAFF. CDR3 DNA: TGCGCCAGCAGCTTGGAGGCAGGGTTAACTGAAGCTTTCTTT.

The V gene is TRBV7-9, the J gene TRBJ1-3; no clear D gene. The germline V gene has CDR1 SEHNR and CDR2 FQNEAQ (reference sequence). Between the trimmed V and J ends, which lost 4 bases and 9 bases, there was a span of 16 bases. CDR3 size: 14 residues. The CDR3 is CASSSPRGYGTIYF. For the CDR3, the DNA is TGTGCCAGCAGCTCCCCCCGGGGATACGGCACCATATATTTT. The complete variable domain, with remaining parts taken from reference TRBV7-9 and TRBJ1-3, reads DTGVSQNPRHKITKRGQNVTFRCDPISEHNRLYWYRQTLGQGPEFLTYFQNEAQLEKSRLLSDRFSAERPKGSFSTLEIQRTEQGDSAMYLCASSSPRGYGTIYFGEGSWLTVV.

The V gene is TRBV3-1 (or the pseudogene TRBV3-2), the J gene TRBJ2-7, with D unclear. V was pared by 0 bases and J by 2 bases, with 11 bases between. The length of the CDR3 is 15 residues. Germline CDR1 is LGHDT and CDR2 is YNNKEL (reference sequence). CDR3 sequence reads: CASSQDRSNPYEQYF. The CDR3 region has the DNA TGTGCCAGCAGCCAAGATCGCAGTAACCCCTACGAGCAGTACTTC.

The J gene is TRBJ1-2, the V gene TRBV14; D is possibly TRBD1 (5 bases). V was trimmed by 1 base and J by 5 bases, leaving 17 bases between them. This CDR3 spans 16 amino acids. CDR1 and CDR2 from the germline V gene are SGHDN and FVKESK. CDR3 sequence reads: CASSQVYGGLDYGYTF. The CDR3 DNA sequence: TGTGCCAGCAGCCAAGTTTACGGGGGTTTGGATTATGGCTACACCTTC.

The chain recombines TRBV28 with TRBJ1-5, with TRBD1 matching over 10 bases. Germline V gives CDR1 MDHEN, CDR2 SYDVKM. The CDR3 is made up of 16 amino acids. The junction had 12 bases not matched to a gene; V was cut back by 6 bases and J by 7 bases. The CDR3 spells CASSLTGTGVGQPQHF. DNA for the CDR3: TGTGCCAGCAGCCTGACCGGGACAGGGGTAGGACAGCCCCAGCATTTT.

The J gene is TRBJ2-2, the V gene TRBV5-1; perhaps TRBD2 as D (6 bases). This CDR3 has 16 amino acids. The V and J ends lost 0 bases and 0 bases respectively, with 9 bases between them. Germline assignment: CDR1 SGHRS and CDR2 YFSETQ. CDR3 bases: TGCGCCAGCAGCTTGGTGGCGGGATCGAACACCGGGGAGCTGTTTTTT. Its translation: CASSLVAGSNTGELFF.

This clone was observed once. The rearrangement links TRBV28 to TRBJ1-3, with D uncertain. Per the germline V gene, CDR1 is MDHEN and CDR2 is SYDVKM. Trimming pared 2 bases from V and 4 bases from J, leaving 6 bases between. The CDR3 runs 13 residues. CDR3 sequence: CASSLPVGNTIYF. The CDR3 DNA reads as TGTGCCAGCAGTTTACCCGTCGGAAACACCATATATTTT.